The next 2 T cell receptor beta chains were all read from a single sample in a study of memory CD4+ T cells and cytomegalovirus serostatus. Produced via immunoSEQ multiplex PCR; TCRdb's table is partial and in-frame only. The sample has 50,000 to 55,000 clones; approximately 78% are singletons. Single viable CD3+CD4+CD8-CD45RO+ cells were sorted as the memory CD4+ T cells. The source material was memory CD4+ T cells from blood. Every receptor here comes from an adult in good health and CMV-seronegative.

The V and J genes are TRBV10-3 and TRBJ1-2, with 10 nucleotides matching TRBD1. The CDR3 covers 14 residues. Trimming took 3 bases from V and 7 from J; bases not matched to a gene: 5. Germline V gene lookup returns CDR1 ENHRY and CDR2 SYGVKD. CDR3 sequence: CAISEEGQGVGYTF. The CDR3 DNA reads as TGTGCCATCAGTGAAGAAGGACAGGGGGTTGGCTACACCTTC.

A few counts support this clone. The chain employs TRBV28 and TRBJ1-1, with D perhaps TRBD1 (5 bases). The CDR3 is 14 amino acids. With 8 bases removed from V and 5 bases from J, the gap between germline ends came to 18 bases. The germline V gene has CDR1 MDHEN and CDR2 SYDVKM. The DNA for the CDR3 is TGTGCCAGCGGACGAGGGGAGATACGGACTGAAGCTTTCTTT. As protein: CASGRGEIRTEAFF.